A single T cell receptor (beta chain) is shown here with its context. No antigen is known for it. With a much larger clone just one base away, this may be a read error. The germline ends are 14 bases apart after V is trimmed by 5 bases and J by 7 bases. Inclusive of the bounding cysteine and phenylalanine, the CDR3 is 13 residues long. Only the CDR3 DNA stays, 39 bases, in frame from base 1. CDR1 and CDR2, looked up from the germline V gene, are KGHSH and LQKENI. Library construction relied on 5' RACE. Instrument used: Illumina HiSeq 2500. The second PCR ran for about 7 to 11 cycles and used a J-beta primer mix along with a sample-barcoded 5' primer. Each TCR beta cDNA molecule received a unique molecular identifier from a template-switch 5' adaptor carrying 12 random nucleotides. Each sample yielded at least 3 million CDR3-containing paired-end reads. First-strand cDNA was synthesized from all RNA with the Mint cDNA synthesis kit, primed by a TRBC-specific oligonucleotide. All cDNA was treated with uracil-DNA glycosylase and then went through a first 18-cycle PCR with the universal primers M1SS and BC2_uni_R. For the original study's pipeline: Each sample was normalized by randomly selecting 1 million high-quality reads, each carrying a distinct molecular identifier. Reads sharing molecular identifiers were discarded rather than binned into consensus sequences. MiTCR, run with a Q25 quality threshold and the strictest error-elimination algorithm, handled CDR3 identification, clonotype clustering and error correction. A nonparametric unseen species model with Euler transformation was used to estimate a lower bound on total TCR beta diversity. TCRdb applied fastp at Q25 and MiXCR to the public reads, then kept only in-frame beta chains. Each record represents a unique CDR3 protein, reported with the most common genes and DNA among its rows. TCRdb, not the original authors, processed these V and J calls. The sample includes 1.5 million to 2 million distinct CDR3 sequences, with roughly 30% observed a single time. 11% of the sample rests with the top ten.

The sample originates from a study of blood T cells in healthy people across ages (dated by TCRdb to about 2015). Context from the whole study: Template switching captured roughly one uniquely barcoded TCR beta cDNA molecule per two T cells in model experiments. The study analyzed two additional independent replicas of 1 million unique cDNA reads from the same blood draw for two donors, one aged 18 to 30 and one aged 80 or older. Donors of different ages were randomly distributed across sequencing lanes to avoid experimental bias. The study measured age-related changes in TCR beta repertoire diversity using deep sequencing normalized with unique cDNA molecular identifiers. Four age groups were formed from the donors: young (average 16 years), middle-aged (approximately 40), aged (approximately 60) and long-lived (more than 75). Broad study findings and their caveats: Observed TCR beta diversity correlated strongly with the percentage of naive T cells measured by flow cytometry. Bulk unsorted PBMC profiling prevented conclusive comparison of naive and antigen-experienced compartments. Because donor CMV infection status was unknown, age-related changes in expanded clonotypes were potentially confounded. Estimates of total diversity from one million sequenced T cells were regarded as lower bounds and underestimates. Observed TCR beta diversity per million T cells fell roughly linearly with age, and a significant reduction was already apparent by age about 36. Compared with the aged group, more naive CD4+ T cells, fewer expanded clones and increased TCR diversity were shown by the long-lived group, suggesting age selection.

Systemically healthy Caucasian individuals from Russia, around 38 in total and aged roughly 6 to 95 years, were included as donors. Each donor gave 9.5 to 10 milliliters of peripheral blood, drawn into EDTA-treated Vacutainer tubes. Ficoll-Paque density-gradient centrifugation was used to isolate PBMCs, with at least 7 million per sample. Trizol reagent was used to extract total RNA from the PBMCs, yielding at least 6 micrograms per sample. For every donor, flow cytometry on a PBMC aliquot measured the percentage of naive CD45RAhigh/CD27high T cells. This receptor was identified in a woman between 25 and 40 years old in good health. The receptor chain draws on TRBV18 and TRBJ1-1; confidence is insufficient to name the D gene. The specimen was blood. The nucleotides read TGTGCCAGCTCAGGCGGGATGATGTTTGAAGCTTTCTTT. Translated, it reads CASSGGMMFEAFF. The CDR3 plus the reference TRBV18 and TRBJ1-1 genes for the other parts give the full variable domain: NAGVMQNPRHLVRRRGQEARLRCSPMKGHSHVYWYRQLPEEGLKFMVYLQKENIIDESGMPKERFSAEFPKEGPSILRIQQVVRGDSAAYFCASSGGMMFEAFFGQGTRLTVV.